This TCR beta chain was sequenced for a study of T cell changes during pregnancy in multiple sclerosis. Germline V CDR1 and CDR2: SQVTM, ANQGSEA. The CDR3 sequence is 13 residues long. Deletions cut 6 bases from V and 6 bases from J, with 15 bases between. The method was immunoSEQ multiplex PCR; TCRdb's version includes in-frame clones alone and lacks a portion of them. Among 60,000 to 90,000 clones listed, about 91% were seen once. Sequencing was performed on peripheral blood, taken before pregnancy. This clonotype originated in a female donor with multiple sclerosis, enrolled in a pregnancy study. This chain connects TRBV29-1 to TRBJ1-5, with D perhaps matching TRBD1 (6 bases). CDR3 residues: CSVGQGSGQPQHF. The CDR3 nucleotides are TGCAGCGTGGGACAAGGGTCAGGTCAGCCCCAGCATTTT.